This passage covers 11 T cell receptor beta chains from one sample sequenced in a study of cytomegalovirus exposure and HLA in healthy donors. Amplification used 60 Vbeta primers and 13 Jbeta primers. Method: immunoSEQ multiplex PCR; TCRdb's copy keeps in-frame clones and lacks some. The sample lists approximately 180,000 clones, approximately 85% occurring once. Sequencing input: PBMCs. Every receptor here comes from a man younger than 35 in good health and CMV-seronegative.

This clone has just one count. The CDR3 here is CASSQGPEDWGYTF. The CDR3 DNA is TGCGCCAGCAGCCAGGGCCCGGAGGATTGGGGCTACACCTTC. This chain uses TRBV4-3 with TRBJ1-2; D is unresolved. The CDR3 consists of 14 residues. Germline lookup yields CDR1 LGHNA and CDR2 YSLEER. V gave up 3 bases and J gave up 8 bases, with 16 bases separating them.

With respect to this clone: The junction differs from germline at one of its ends, possibly a read error. The chain is built from TRBV6-1 and TRBJ1-5, with D tentatively TRBD1 (6 bases). There are 13 residues in the CDR3. Germline assignment: CDR1 MNHNS and CDR2 SASEGT. CDR3 sequence: CASSPDSSQPQHF. The DNA for the CDR3 is TGTGCCAGCAGTCCGGACAGCAGTCAGCCCCAGCATTTT.

The chain links TRBV4-1 to TRBJ2-1, with 12 bases fitting TRBD1. This CDR3 region has 18 residues. Losses at the gene ends were 4 bases for V and 0 bases for J; bases not matched to a gene: 7. Per the germline V gene, CDR1 is MGHRA and CDR2 is YSYEKL. Written as DNA, the CDR3 is TGCGCCAGCAGCCCAGGGACAGGGGGCCGGAGCTCCTACAATGAGCAGTTCTTC. Amino acid sequence: CASSPGTGGRSSYNEQFF.

The V call is TRBV2, the J call TRBJ2-1, with 7 nucleotides matching TRBD2. Losses at the gene ends were 4 bases for V and 0 bases for J; bases not matched to a gene: 6. Germline values: CDR1 SNHLY, CDR2 FYNNEI. The CDR3 has 16 residues. The CDR3 here is CASSGAGTNSYNEQFF. CDR3 in DNA: TGTGCCAGCAGTGGGGCCGGGACTAACTCCTACAATGAGCAGTTCTTC.

The chain couples TRBV15 to TRBJ1-1; no firm D call. From germline, CDR1 is LNHNV and CDR2 YYDKDF (reference sequence). Trimming took 1 base from V and 5 from J, leaving 11 bases between them. CDR3 length: 14 amino acids. CDR3 amino acids: CATSRGQVRTEAFF. CDR3 in DNA: TGTGCCACCAGCAGAGGTCAGGTTCGGACTGAAGCTTTCTTT.

This clone is a singleton in its sample. The CDR3 loop is CASSPKTRGAEAFF. As DNA, the CDR3 is TGTGCCAGCAGCCCCAAAACCCGGGGGGCTGAAGCTTTCTTT. The V call is TRBV27, the J call TRBJ1-1, with D tentatively TRBD1 (5 bases). The CDR3 length is 14 residues. V was pared by 6 bases and J by 6 bases, with 17 bases between. Germline CDR1 MNHEY, CDR2 SMNVEV (reference sequence).

The CDR3 sequence: CASIRPGLGNNEQFF. In DNA form, the CDR3 reads TGTGCCAGCATCCGCCCGGGACTAGGGAACAATGAGCAGTTCTTC. The chain uses TRBV28 and TRBJ2-1; 8 nucleotides line up with TRBD2. The CDR3 spans 15 residues. After removal of 7 bases from V and 5 bases from J, the junction contained 10 bases not matched to a gene. CDR1 MDHEN and CDR2 SYDVKM come from the germline V gene.

The chain employs TRBV7-2 and TRBJ2-1; a possible D gene is TRBD1 (6 bases). The CDR3 spans 13 residues. Germline assignment: CDR1 SGHTA and CDR2 FQGNSA. V shed 3 bases and J shed 5 bases, with 8 bases lying between them. CDR3 region: CASSFHRDNEQFF. The CDR3 bases are TGTGCCAGCAGCTTCCACAGGGACAATGAGCAGTTCTTC.

V is TRBV5-1 and J is TRBJ1-1, with D tentatively TRBD1 (5 bases). V dropped 4 bases and J dropped 1 base, with 11 bases sitting between them. The germline V gene has CDR1 SGHRS and CDR2 YFSETQ. The CDR3 contains 14 residues. CDR3 DNA: TGCGCCAGCAGCCTGGCGACAGCGAACACTGAAGCTTTCTTT. Encoded protein: CASSLATANTEAFF.

This clone has a single count. The rearrangement joins TRBV18 to TRBJ1-5; D not certain. The ends were cut back, 6 bases at V and 6 bases at J, with 18 bases in the middle. Germline CDR1 reads KGHSH; CDR2 reads LQKENI. This CDR3 region has 15 residues. CDR3 in DNA: TGTGCCAGCTCCAAAGGAGGTGCGGTTGGTCAGCCCCAGCATTTT. It yields the protein CASSKGGAVGQPQHF.

The rearrangement uses TRBV6-1 and TRBJ1-2; 9 positions agree with TRBD1. Trimming removed 6 bases from V and 5 bases from J; junction bases left unmatched: 4. The CDR3 spans 13 residues. Germline CDR1 MNHNS, CDR2 SASEGT. The CDR3 protein is CASSADRGYGYTF. The CDR3 region has the DNA TGTGCCAGCAGCGCCGACAGGGGGTATGGCTACACCTTC.